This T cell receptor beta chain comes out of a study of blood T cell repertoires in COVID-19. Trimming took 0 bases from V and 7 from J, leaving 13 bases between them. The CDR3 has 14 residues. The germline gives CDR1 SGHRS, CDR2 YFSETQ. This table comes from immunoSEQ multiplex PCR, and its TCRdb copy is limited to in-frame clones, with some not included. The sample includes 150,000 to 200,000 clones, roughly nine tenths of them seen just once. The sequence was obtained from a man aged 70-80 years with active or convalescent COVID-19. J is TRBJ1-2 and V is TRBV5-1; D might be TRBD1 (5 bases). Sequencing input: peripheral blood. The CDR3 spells CASSLEDSVSGYTF. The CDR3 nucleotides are TGCGCCAGCAGCTTGGAAGACAGTGTTTCTGGCTACACCTTC.